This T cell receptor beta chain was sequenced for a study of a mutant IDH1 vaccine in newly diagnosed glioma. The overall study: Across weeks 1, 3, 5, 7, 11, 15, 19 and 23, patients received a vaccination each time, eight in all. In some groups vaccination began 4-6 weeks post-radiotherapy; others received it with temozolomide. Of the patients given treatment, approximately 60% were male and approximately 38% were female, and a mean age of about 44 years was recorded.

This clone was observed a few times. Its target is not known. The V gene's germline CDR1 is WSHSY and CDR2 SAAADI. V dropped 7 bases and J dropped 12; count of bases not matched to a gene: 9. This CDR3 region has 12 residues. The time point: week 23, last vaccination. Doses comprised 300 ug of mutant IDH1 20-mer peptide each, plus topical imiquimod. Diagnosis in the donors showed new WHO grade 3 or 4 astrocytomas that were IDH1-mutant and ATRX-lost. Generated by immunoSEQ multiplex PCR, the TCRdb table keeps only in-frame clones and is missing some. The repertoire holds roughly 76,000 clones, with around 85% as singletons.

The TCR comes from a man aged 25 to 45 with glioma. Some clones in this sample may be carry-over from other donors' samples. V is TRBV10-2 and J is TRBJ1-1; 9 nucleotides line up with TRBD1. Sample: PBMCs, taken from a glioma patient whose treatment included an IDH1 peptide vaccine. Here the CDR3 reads CASTPGQGKTFF. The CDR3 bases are TGCGCCAGCACTCCGGGACAGGGAAAAACTTTCTTT.